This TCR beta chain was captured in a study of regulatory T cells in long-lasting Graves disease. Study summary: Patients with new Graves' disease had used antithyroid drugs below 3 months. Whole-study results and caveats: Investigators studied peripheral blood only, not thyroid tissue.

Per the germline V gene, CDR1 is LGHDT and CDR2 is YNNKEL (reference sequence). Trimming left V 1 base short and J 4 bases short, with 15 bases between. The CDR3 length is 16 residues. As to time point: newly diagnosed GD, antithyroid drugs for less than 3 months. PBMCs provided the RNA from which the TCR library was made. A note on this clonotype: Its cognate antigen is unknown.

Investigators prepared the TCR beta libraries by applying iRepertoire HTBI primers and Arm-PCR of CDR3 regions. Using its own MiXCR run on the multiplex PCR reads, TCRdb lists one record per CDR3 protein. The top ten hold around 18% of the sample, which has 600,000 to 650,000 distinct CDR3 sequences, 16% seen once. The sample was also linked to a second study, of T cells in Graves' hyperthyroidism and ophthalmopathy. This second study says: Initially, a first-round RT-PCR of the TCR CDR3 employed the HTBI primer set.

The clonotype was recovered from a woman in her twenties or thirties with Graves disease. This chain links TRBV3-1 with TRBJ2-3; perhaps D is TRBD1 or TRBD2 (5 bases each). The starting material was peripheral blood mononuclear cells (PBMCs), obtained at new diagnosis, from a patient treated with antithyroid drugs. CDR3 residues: CASSQGGTAVADTQYF. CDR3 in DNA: TGTGCCAGCAGCCAAGGGGGGACCGCCGTCGCAGATACGCAGTATTTT.